This is a list of T cell receptor beta chains from one sample in a study of early T cells in non-severe SARS-CoV-2 infection. TCRdb re-called the 5' RACE reads through MiXCR, storing one row per CDR3 protein. The sample consists of roughly 25,000 distinct CDR3 sequences, approximately 4.5% of them appearing once. Sequencing was carried out using whole blood. These receptors all stem from an adult who was a healthcare worker with PCR-confirmed SARS-CoV-2 infection or an uninfected control (not recorded which). The CDR3 runs from the conserved cysteine through the conserved F or W. D genes are given only for firm matches. Only some rows state a clone size, as once, few, many or a class for expanded clones.

D gene | J gene | clone size | V gene | CDR3 protein | CDR3 DNA
NA | TRBJ2-3 | few | TRBV11-2 | CASSLVGSTDTQYF | TGTGCCAGCAGCTTAGTAGGGTCCACAGATACGCAGTATTTT
TRBD2 | TRBJ2-7 | few | TRBV2 | CASTSSGGFDEQYF | TGTGCCAGCACCTCGTCGGGGGGGTTCGACGAGCAGTACTTC
TRBD2 | TRBJ2-7 | few | TRBV6-5 | CASSSNLAGGYEQYF | TGTGCCAGCAGTTCCAACCTAGCGGGAGGCTACGAGCAGTACTTC
TRBD1 | TRBJ2-7 | many | TRBV25-1 | CASSDRADYEQYF | TGTGCCAGCAGCGACAGGGCCGATTACGAGCAGTACTTC
NA | TRBJ2-1 | NA | TRBV12-3/TRBV12-4 | CASSLVRDEQFF | TGTGCCAGCAGTTTGGTACGGGATGAGCAGTTCTTC
TRBD1 | TRBJ2-7 | many | TRBV3-1 | CASSQAGQGVRYEQYF | TGTGCCAGCAGCCAAGCCGGACAGGGGGTAAGGTACGAGCAGTACTTC
NA | TRBJ2-5 | few | TRBV29-1 | CSVVVAEKTQYF | TGCAGCGTTGTTGTCGCTGAGAAGACCCAGTACTTC
TRBD2 | TRBJ2-1 | few | TRBV9 | CASSPRGGGFLSSYNEQFF | TGTGCCAGCAGCCCTCGTGGCGGGGGATTTCTCAGCTCCTACAATGAGCAGTTCTTC
NA | TRBJ2-7 | many | TRBV20-1 | CSASGAGNGHEQYF | TGCAGTGCTAGCGGGGCAGGGAATGGGCACGAGCAGTACTTC
NA | TRBJ2-1 | NA | TRBV18 | CASSPAEGAYNEQFF | TGTGCCAGCTCACCAGCGGAGGGGGCCTACAATGAGCAGTTCTTC
NA | TRBJ2-1 | many | TRBV27 | CASSFYNSYNEQFF | TGTGCCAGCAGTTTTTACAACTCCTACAATGAGCAGTTCTTC
TRBD2 | TRBJ2-3 | many | TRBV27 | CASSPPTSFTDTQYF | TGTGCCAGCAGCCCCCCGACTAGCTTCACAGATACGCAGTATTTT
NA | TRBJ1-5 | many | TRBV7-6 | CASSSTKGQPQHF | TGTGCCAGCAGCAGTACTAAGGGTCAGCCCCAGCATTTT
NA | TRBJ2-3 | NA | TRBV20-1 | CSARTPGGPADTQYF | TGCAGTGCTAGAACCCCAGGGGGGCCCGCAGATACGCAGTATTTT
NA | TRBJ1-5 | many | TRBV20-1 | CSVPGLGNQPQHF | TGCAGTGTCCCGGGGCTAGGCAATCAGCCCCAGCATTTT
NA | TRBJ1-5 | many | TRBV10-3 | CAISEAERNQPQHF | TGTGCCATCAGTGAGGCCGAACGGAATCAGCCCCAGCATTTT